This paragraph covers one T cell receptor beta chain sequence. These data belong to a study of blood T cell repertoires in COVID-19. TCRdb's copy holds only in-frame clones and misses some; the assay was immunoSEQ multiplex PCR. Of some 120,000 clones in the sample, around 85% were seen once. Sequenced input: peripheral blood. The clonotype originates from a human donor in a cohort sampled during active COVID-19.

In nucleotides, the CDR3 is TGTGCCAGTAGTATCTTACTCGGTTGGGGGGGCTCGGGTAATCAGCCCCAGCATTTT. Amino acid sequence: CASSILLGWGGSGNQPQHF. V and J are TRBV19 and TRBJ1-5; D possibly corresponds to TRBD1 (6 bases). V was pared by 3 bases and J by 4 bases, with 25 bases between. The germline V gene has CDR1 LNHDA and CDR2 SQIVND (reference sequence). This CDR3 spans 19 amino acids.